This passage covers 27 T cell receptor beta chains from one sample sequenced in a study of shared clonotypes between healthy human individuals. Profiled with immunoSEQ multiplex PCR; TCRdb holds only in-frame clones, not every one. The sample comprises about 2 million clones, about 95% of which are singletons, and roughly 1% rests with the top ten. Positive CCR7 selection of CD45RO-negative cells yielded the naive CD8 cells, and terminally differentiated effector memory CD45RA+ cells were excluded. The sample comprised naive CD8+ T cells sorted from blood. These receptors were obtained from a man between 18 and 29 years old in good health.

V is TRBV6-5 and J is TRBJ1-1; D perhaps matches TRBD1 (6 bases). The CDR3 runs 13 residues. Germline V gene sequence: CDR1 MNHEY, CDR2 SVGAGI. Trimming removed 5 bases from V and 5 bases from J, with 12 bases in between. The CDR3 coding sequence is TGTGCCAGCAGTCTCAGGGGTTATACTGAAGCTTTCTTT. This gives the protein CASSLRGYTEAFF.

This chain connects TRBV4-1 to TRBJ2-1; TRBD2 agrees at 8 bases. The germline CDR1 and CDR2 sequences are MGHRA and YSYEKL. V dropped 4 bases and J dropped 6; count of bases not matched to a gene: 5. The CDR3 covers 14 residues. CDR3 in amino acids: CASSLGLVSNEQFF. The CDR3 coding sequence is TGCGCCAGCAGCCTGGGACTAGTTAGCAATGAGCAGTTCTTC.

V usage is TRBV28 and J usage is TRBJ2-5; 8 positions agree with TRBD1. There are 14 residues in the CDR3. Germline CDR1 MDHEN, CDR2 SYDVKM. J was trimmed by 3 bases and V by 3 bases; bases with no gene match: 3. The CDR3 region has the DNA TGTGCCAGCAGTTTCCAGGACAGGGAAGAGACCCAGTACTTC. Translation: CASSFQDREETQYF.

The rearrangement uses TRBV7-9 and TRBJ2-1, with TRBD2 matching 10 bases. Germline CDR1 and CDR2: SEHNR and FQNEAQ (reference sequence). V dropped 6 bases and J dropped 7; count of bases not matched to a gene: 15. This CDR3 region has 17 residues. The CDR3 sequence: CASSSVGLALQFNEQFF. The CDR3 nucleotides read TGTGCCAGCAGTTCTGTGGGACTAGCGCTTCAGTTTAATGAGCAGTTCTTC.

In this sample, this clone turned up once. V usage is TRBV14 and J usage is TRBJ1-5, with D uncertain. Germline V gene data show CDR1 as SGHDN and CDR2 as FVKESK. The V end was cut by 0 bases, the J end by 7 bases, with 7 bases between. CDR3 length: 13 amino acids. DNA for the CDR3: TGTGCCAGCAGCCAAGAGTCCGGCCAGCCCCAGCATTTT. Protein: CASSQESGQPQHF.

DNA for the CDR3: TGTGCCAGCGGAGGAAACAGGGAGTCAATTGGTGGCTACACCTTC. Its translation is CASGGNRESIGGYTF. The V gene is TRBV7-9, the J gene TRBJ1-2; D might be TRBD1 (6 bases). The germline V gene has CDR1 SEHNR and CDR2 FQNEAQ (reference sequence). The CDR3 spans 15 residues. V dropped 8 bases and J dropped 7 bases, with 23 bases sitting between them.

This chain links TRBV28 with TRBJ1-5; TRBD1 might be the D (6 bases). The CDR3 extends over 13 amino acids. Germline V gene lookup returns CDR1 MDHEN and CDR2 SYDVKM. V lost 4 bases and J lost 3, with 7 bases in between. The CDR3 DNA follows: TGTGCCAGCAGTTGGACAGTCAATCAGCCCCAGCATTTT. It yields the protein CASSWTVNQPQHF.

The J gene is TRBJ2-1, the V gene TRBV7-9; no reliable D call. There are 13 residues in the CDR3. Germline V gene data show CDR1 as SEHNR and CDR2 as FQNEAQ (reference sequence). V lost 8 bases and J 6 bases, leaving 14 bases between the germline ends. CDR3 protein: CASLDPLGNEQFF. The CDR3, as DNA: TGTGCCAGCTTGGACCCCCTCGGCAATGAGCAGTTCTTC.

V usage is TRBV27 and J usage is TRBJ1-1; TRBD1 might be the D (5 bases). V was cut by 8 bases and J by 5 bases, with 12 bases left in between. CDR1 and CDR2 (germline): MNHEY, SMNVEV (reference sequence). The CDR3 has 12 amino acids. Here the CDR3 DNA reads TGTGCCAGCTCCCAAAGGGGTACTGAAGCTTTCTTT. It yields the protein CASSQRGTEAFF.

The gene calls are TRBV4-1 and TRBJ1-3; D unresolved. Germline CDR1 and CDR2: MGHRA and YSYEKL. V shed 4 bases and J shed 1 base, with 11 bases lying between them. This CDR3 spans 15 amino acids. CDR3 residues: CASSPIDLSGNTIYF. In DNA, the CDR3 is TGCGCCAGCAGCCCGATAGATTTGTCTGGAAACACCATATATTTT.

The rearrangement links TRBV10-3 to TRBJ2-7, with 10 bases lining up with TRBD2. This CDR3 region has 16 residues. V shed 3 bases and J 4 bases; nucleotides not matched to a gene: 9. Germline CDR1 reads ENHRY; CDR2 reads SYGVKD. The CDR3 here is CAISEYSSGGNYEQYF. CDR3 in DNA: TGTGCCATCAGTGAATATAGTAGCGGGGGGAATTACGAGCAGTACTTC.

The CDR3 here is CASSVGEREGRETQYF. CDR3 in DNA: TGTGCCAGCAGCGTAGGTGAGCGGGAGGGCCGGGAGACCCAGTACTTC. The chain employs TRBV9 and TRBJ2-5; 10 nucleotides agree with TRBD2. Trimming cost V 0 bases and J 5 bases; bases outside gene matches: 7. This CDR3 has 16 amino acids. The germline CDR1 and CDR2 sequences are SGDLS and YYNGEE.

The CDR3 spells CASSVRIRDNEQFF. The DNA of the CDR3 is TGTGCCAGCAGTGTTCGTATACGGGACAATGAGCAGTTCTTC. This chain joins TRBV2 and TRBJ2-1; D is unresolved. The CDR3 is 14 residues long. The germline CDR1 and CDR2 sequences are SNHLY and FYNNEI. V lost 4 bases, J lost 5 bases, and 12 bases lay in between.

The CDR3 DNA reads as TGTGCCAGCAGCCGCCTCGGGACTAGCGGGACAGATACGCAGTATTTT. Translating gives CASSRLGTSGTDTQYF. The chain links TRBV7-6 to TRBJ2-3; 12 bases align to TRBD2. J lost 3 bases, V lost 5 bases, and 6 bases had no gene match. Germline CDR1 and CDR2: SGHVS and FNYEAQ. CDR3 length equals 16 residues.

The V gene is TRBV7-6, the J gene TRBJ2-3; 10 bases line up with TRBD2. V lost 5 bases to trimming and J lost 0 bases; unmatched junction nucleotides: 5. The CDR3 is made up of 16 amino acids. The germline V gene has CDR1 SGHVS and CDR2 FNYEAQ. In nucleotides, the CDR3 is TGTGCCAGCAGCCGGCTAGCGGGGGAGAGCACAGATACGCAGTATTTT. Protein sequence: CASSRLAGESTDTQYF.

CDR3 in DNA: TGTGCCAGCAGCCCCTCAGGGGTTTACACTGAAGCTTTCTTT. As protein: CASSPSGVYTEAFF. V usage is TRBV9 and J usage is TRBJ1-1; TRBD1 is a possible D gene (6 bases). This CDR3 has 14 residues. V lost 4 bases and J lost 3, with 13 bases in between. Germline V lookup: CDR1 SGDLS, CDR2 YYNGEE.

The rearrangement uses TRBV28 and TRBJ2-3, with D possibly TRBD1 on 5 matching bases. V was shortened by 10 bases and J by 2 bases, with 19 bases between the two germline ends. The CDR3 length is 15 residues. CDR1 is MDHEN and CDR2 is SYDVKM in the germline V gene. The CDR3 loop reads CATTDSKTSTDTQYF. The CDR3 nucleotides are TGTGCCACCACCGACAGTAAGACGTCCACAGATACGCAGTATTTT.

V is TRBV7-2 and J is TRBJ2-3, with D possibly called TRBD1 or TRBD2 (5 bases each). CDR1 SGHTA and CDR2 FQGNSA come from the germline V gene. CDR3 length equals 15 residues. The V and J ends lost 5 bases and 2 bases respectively, with 14 bases between them. The CDR3, as DNA: TGTGCCAGCAGCATCGGGACCCCCCTCACAGATACGCAGTATTTT. It codes for CASSIGTPLTDTQYF.

V gene TRBV7-9 combines with J gene TRBJ2-7; D not certain. Trimming pared 1 base from V and 6 bases from J, leaving 16 bases between. The CDR3 covers 15 residues. From germline, CDR1 is SEHNR and CDR2 FQNEAQ (reference sequence). CDR3 coding DNA: TGTGCCAGCAGCTTAGTTATCAGTCCACTCTCCGAGCAGTACTTC. Translation gives CASSLVISPLSEQYF.

The chain is built from TRBV4-1 and TRBJ2-7, with 7 positions matching TRBD2. With V trimmed by 0 bases and J by 2 bases, 7 bases remained unmatched. The V gene's germline CDR1 is MGHRA and CDR2 YSYEKL. This CDR3 comprises 16 residues. This CDR3 is CASSQDLGGGPYEQYF. CDR3 in DNA: TGCGCCAGCAGCCAAGATCTGGGCGGGGGACCCTACGAGCAGTACTTC.

The chain couples TRBV6-4 to TRBJ2-1; 11 bases match TRBD1. Germline V lookup: CDR1 MRHNA, CDR2 SNTAGT. V was clipped by 1 base and J by 8 bases; unmatched bases: 4. This CDR3 has 15 amino acids. The CDR3 is CASSDLGQGAYEQFF. DNA for the CDR3: TGTGCCAGCAGTGACTTAGGACAGGGGGCCTATGAGCAGTTCTTC.

J is TRBJ1-5 and V is TRBV7-8; D might be TRBD1 (5 bases). Germline assignment: CDR1 SGHVS and CDR2 FQNEAQ. This CDR3 contains 16 residues. V was pared by 4 bases and J by 0 bases, with 13 bases between. CDR3 protein: CASSSRQTGSNQPQHF. The CDR3 coding sequence is TGTGCCAGCAGCTCAAGACAGACGGGTAGCAATCAGCCCCAGCATTTT.

J is TRBJ2-2 and V is TRBV6-4, with D unresolved. This CDR3 is 13 amino acids long. Deletions cut 6 bases from V and 3 bases from J, with 8 bases between. CDR1 is MRHNA, CDR2 SNTAGT, per germline. CDR3 in amino acids: CASSPGYTGELFF. The DNA of the CDR3 is TGTGCCAGCAGCCCCGGTTACACCGGGGAGCTGTTTTTT.

The J gene is TRBJ2-3, the V gene TRBV9, with a possible D match to TRBD1 (6 bases). Germline CDR1 SGDLS, CDR2 YYNGEE. V gave up 4 bases and J gave up 2 bases, with 14 bases separating them. The CDR3 covers 15 residues. In nucleotides, the CDR3 is TGTGCCAGCAGCCCCAGTCAGGGGAACACAGATACGCAGTATTTT. The encoded protein is CASSPSQGNTDTQYF.

This clone appeared a single time. This chain connects TRBV6-1 to TRBJ2-7; D call uncertain. This CDR3 is 14 amino acids long. Germline V gene data show CDR1 as MNHNS and CDR2 as SASEGT. Trimming shortened V by 0 bases and J by 2 bases, and 8 bases separated the two germline ends. The CDR3 DNA follows: TGTGCCAGCAGTGAAGCTTTGGTGGCCTACGAGCAGTACTTC. It translates to CASSEALVAYEQYF.

This clone occurred once. J is TRBJ2-7 and V is TRBV7-2, with 10 nucleotides matching TRBD2. In germline, CDR1 is SGHTA, CDR2 FQGNSA. V lost 4 bases and J lost 3; bases outside the gene matches: 3. The CDR3 is made up of 14 amino acids. For the CDR3, the DNA is TGTGCCAGCAGCTACTGGACTAGCGGCTACGAGCAGTACTTC. As protein: CASSYWTSGYEQYF.

CDR3 in amino acids: CASSKGCGEGLPFTYEQYF. CDR3 DNA: TGTGCCAGCAGCAAAGGATGTGGGGAGGGACTACCTTTTACCTACGAGCAGTACTTC. This rearrangement joins TRBV21-1 to TRBJ2-7; the table's D gene call, TRBD2, was not cross checked with the DNA. TRBV21-1 is tagged as a pseudogene. This CDR3 has 19 residues.